The rows below give T cell receptor beta chains drawn from one sample of a study of shared clonotypes between healthy human individuals. Data came from immunoSEQ multiplex PCR; TCRdb stores just in-frame clones and leaves some out. Here the sample spans around 1,100,000 clones, approximately 80% being singletons. Material: memory CD4+ T cells from PBMCs. The receptors shown here come from a man younger than 35 in good health. Some clones in this sample may be carry-over from other donors' samples. Both conserved end residues are part of each CDR3. Fields, in order: V gene, clone size, J gene, D gene, CDR3 protein, CDR3 DNA. The D gene is left open where the match is weak. Some rows mark clone size as missing; the rest say once, few, many or name a class of expanded clone.

TRBV2	.	TRBJ1-4	.	CASSLLTGAATNEKLFF	TGTGCCAGCAGCTTATTGACCGGGGCGGCAACTAATGAAAAACTGTTTTTT
TRBV28	.	TRBJ2-1	TRBD2	CASNSRLAGVEKFF	TGTGCCAGCAACAGTCGACTAGCGGGAGTTGAGAAGTTCTTC
TRBV7-2	.	TRBJ1-2	TRBD1	CASSLGEGASGLGYTF	TGTGCCAGCAGCTTAGGCGAGGGGGCTTCCGGGCTAGGCTACACCTTC
TRBV7-2	once	TRBJ1-2	.	CASSSTGNRDGYTF	TGTGCCAGCAGCTCCACAGGGAATAGGGATGGCTACACCTTC
TRBV28	many	TRBJ1-2	.	CASSPHTRGYTF	TGTGCCAGCAGTCCCCACACCAGGGGCTACACCTTC
TRBV28	.	TRBJ2-3	.	CASNTYGGADTQYF	TGTGCCAGCAACACCTACGGGGGAGCAGATACGCAGTATTTT
TRBV7-3	.	TRBJ2-1	TRBD2	CASSSLTSVNEQFF	TGTGCCAGCAGCTCCCTGACTAGCGTCAATGAGCAGTTCTTC
TRBV19	few	TRBJ1-1	.	CASSIGGNTEAFF	TGTGCCAGTAGTATTGGAGGGAACACTGAAGCTTTCTTT
TRBV2	.	TRBJ1-5	TRBD1	CASKPEQGLDQPQHF	TGTGCCAGCAAACCTGAACAGGGGTTGGATCAGCCCCAGCATTTT
TRBV6-1	.	TRBJ1-2	.	CASSDGVRTTAGGF	TGTGCCAGCAGTGACGGGGTGAGGACCACAGCGGGAGGCTTC
TRBV5-1	.	TRBJ1-1	TRBD1	CASSLDKGQGVAEAFF	TGCGCCAGCAGCTTGGACAAGGGACAGGGGGTCGCTGAAGCTTTCTTT
TRBV6-1	.	TRBJ2-5	.	CASSVAGAQETQYF	TGTGCCAGCAGTGTAGCTGGAGCACAAGAGACCCAGTACTTC
TRBV11-3	.	TRBJ2-1	TRBD2	CASSLRTSGYNEQFF	TGTGCCAGCAGCTTAAGGACTAGCGGCTACAATGAGCAGTTCTTC